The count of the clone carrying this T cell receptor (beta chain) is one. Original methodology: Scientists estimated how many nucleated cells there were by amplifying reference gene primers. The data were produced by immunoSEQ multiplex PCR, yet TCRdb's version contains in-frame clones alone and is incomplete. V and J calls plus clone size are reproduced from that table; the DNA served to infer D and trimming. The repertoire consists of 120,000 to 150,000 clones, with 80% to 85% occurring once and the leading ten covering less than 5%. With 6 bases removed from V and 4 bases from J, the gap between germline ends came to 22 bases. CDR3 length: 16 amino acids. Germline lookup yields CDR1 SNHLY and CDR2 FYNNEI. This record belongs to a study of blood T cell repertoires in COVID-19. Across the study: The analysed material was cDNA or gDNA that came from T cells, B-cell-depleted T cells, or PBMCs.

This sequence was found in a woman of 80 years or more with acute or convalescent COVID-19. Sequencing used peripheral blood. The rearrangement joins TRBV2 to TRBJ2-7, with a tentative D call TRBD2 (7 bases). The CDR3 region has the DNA TGTGCCAGCAGCCTAGGGGGGGGGAGCTTACCTTACGAGCAGTACTTC. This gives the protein CASSLGGGSLPYEQYF.